A single sample is the source of the 26 T cell receptor beta chains below, sequenced in a study of cytomegalovirus exposure and HLA in healthy donors. Both 60 Vbeta primers and 13 Jbeta primers went into the PCR. The method was immunoSEQ multiplex PCR; TCRdb's version includes in-frame clones alone and lacks a portion of them. The sample lists about 160,000 clones; around 75% were seen once. Input material: PBMCs. The origin of the receptors is a woman in her 50s in good health and CMV-seropositive.

This rearrangement joins TRBV6-1 to TRBJ2-7; D is unclear. The germline V gene has CDR1 MNHNS and CDR2 SASEGT. CDR3 length: 11 residues. V was trimmed by 2 bases and J by 3 bases, leaving 2 bases between them. DNA of the CDR3: TGTGCCAGCAGTGAATACTACGAGCAGTACTTC. This codes for CASSEYYEQYF.

V gene TRBV7-9 combines with J gene TRBJ1-1, with D tentatively TRBD1 (6 bases). Trimming took off 4 bases at V and 11 bases at J, with 20 bases between the two ends. The CDR3 runs to 14 residues. Germline lookup yields CDR1 SEHNR and CDR2 FQNEAQ (reference sequence). The CDR3 DNA reads TGTGCCAGCAGCTGGAACCGGGACATCTGCTCTGCTTTCTTT. Its translation: CASSWNRDICSAFF.

This clone was counted a few times. The rearrangement links TRBV13 to TRBJ2-5; 8 bases line up with TRBD2. The CDR3 totals 16 residues. The V gene's germline CDR1 is PRHDT and CDR2 FYEKMQ (reference sequence). V was pared by 5 bases and J by 2 bases, with 10 bases of the junction left unmatched. CDR3 sequence reads: CASSGGFAGGQETQYF. DNA of the CDR3: TGTGCCAGCAGCGGGGGCTTCGCGGGGGGACAAGAGACCCAGTACTTC.

The CDR3 protein is CASSPKTAAEAFF. The CDR3 coding sequence is TGTGCCAGCTCACCAAAGACAGCCGCGGAAGCTTTCTTT. The rearrangement links TRBV18 to TRBJ1-1, with a possible D match to TRBD1 (5 bases). Germline V gives CDR1 KGHSH, CDR2 LQKENI. V dropped 2 bases and J dropped 8 bases, with 12 bases sitting between them. This CDR3 has 13 residues.

J is TRBJ1-5 and V is TRBV5-6; a possible D gene is TRBD1 (6 bases). Trimming pared 4 bases from V and 0 bases from J, leaving 14 bases between. The germline V gene has CDR1 SGHDT and CDR2 YYEEEE. The CDR3 spans 16 residues. The CDR3 loop reads CASSRYRDNSNQPQHF. CDR3 DNA: TGTGCCAGCAGCCGGTACCGGGACAATAGCAATCAGCCCCAGCATTTT. Looking up the rest from reference TRBV5-6 and TRBJ1-5 gives the full variable domain: DAGVTQSPTHLIKTRGQQVTLRCSPKSGHDTVSWYQQALGQGPQFIFQYYEEEERQRGNFPDRFSGHQFPNYSSELNVNALLLGDSALYLCASSRYRDNSNQPQHFGDGTRLSIL.

V is TRBV6-5 and J is TRBJ2-1, with 7 bases matching TRBD1. V lost 6 bases and J lost 2; bases outside the gene matches: 7. This CDR3 has 15 residues. CDR1 and CDR2 (germline): MNHEY, SVGAGI. The CDR3 sequence: CASRRDRVTYNEQFF. CDR3 DNA sequence: TGTGCCAGCAGGAGAGACAGGGTGACCTACAATGAGCAGTTCTTC.

The chain links TRBV7-9 to TRBJ1-5, with TRBD1 matching over 7 bases. The junction had 12 bases not matched to a gene; V was cut back by 2 bases and J by 5 bases. The CDR3 extends over 17 amino acids. Germline V gene data show CDR1 as SEHNR and CDR2 as FQNEAQ (reference sequence). This CDR3 reads CASSLTPTGTAHQPQHF. The CDR3 coding sequence is TGTGCCAGCAGCTTAACGCCGACCGGGACAGCTCATCAGCCCCAGCATTTT. Complete variable domain (other parts from reference TRBV7-9 and TRBJ1-5): DTGVSQNPRHKITKRGQNVTFRCDPISEHNRLYWYRQTLGQGPEFLTYFQNEAQLEKSRLLSDRFSAERPKGSFSTLEIQRTEQGDSAMYLCASSLTPTGTAHQPQHFGDGTRLSIL.

J is TRBJ2-7 and V is TRBV7-6; the D gene is possibly TRBD1 (6 bases). Germline-derived CDR1 and CDR2 are SGHVS and FNYEAQ. The CDR3 sequence is 13 residues long. With 1 base removed from V and 6 bases from J, the gap between germline ends came to 10 bases. The CDR3: CASSLDRDREQYF. In DNA form, the CDR3 reads TGTGCCAGCAGCTTAGACAGGGATCGCGAGCAGTACTTC.

The J gene is TRBJ1-1, the V gene TRBV11-1, with 7 positions matching TRBD1. V lost 4 bases, J lost 3 bases, and 8 bases stayed unmatched. Germline CDR1 is SGHAT and CDR2 is FQDESV (reference sequence). CDR3 size: 15 residues. The CDR3 spells CASSSVQGSYTEAFF. The CDR3 DNA sequence: TGTGCCAGCAGCTCAGTACAGGGGTCCTACACTGAAGCTTTCTTT. The full variable domain, with the rest looked up from reference TRBV11-1 and TRBJ1-1, is EAEVAQSPRYKITEKSQAVAFWCDPISGHATLYWYRQILGQGPELLVQFQDESVVDDSQLPKDRFSAERLKGVDSTLKIQPAELGDSAMYLCASSSVQGSYTEAFFGQGTRLTVV.

The V gene is TRBV2, the J gene TRBJ1-1; the D is unclear. V lost 0 bases and J 8 bases, leaving 16 bases between the germline ends. The CDR3 consists of 15 residues. Germline-derived CDR1 and CDR2 are SNHLY and FYNNEI. CDR3 sequence reads: CASSEALLGRQEAFF. The DNA for the CDR3 is TGTGCCAGCAGTGAAGCGCTTCTGGGCAGACAAGAAGCTTTCTTT.

The chain carries TRBV13 and TRBJ1-2; D unclear. CDR3 length equals 14 residues. The V and J ends lost 3 bases and 4 bases respectively, with 12 bases between them. The V gene's germline CDR1 is PRHDT and CDR2 FYEKMQ (reference sequence). CDR3 loop: CASSFWSLSYGYTF. The CDR3 DNA follows: TGTGCCAGCAGCTTTTGGAGTTTAAGCTATGGCTACACCTTC. The entire variable domain, with the rest obtained from reference TRBV13 and TRBJ1-2, is as follows: AAGVIQSPRHLIKEKRETATLKCYPIPRHDTVYWYQQGPGQDPQFLISFYEKMQSDKGSIPDRFSAQQFSDYHSELNMSSLELGDSALYFCASSFWSLSYGYTFGSGTRLTVV.

The V gene is TRBV13, the J gene TRBJ1-1; a possible D gene is TRBD1 (5 bases). Germline V gives CDR1 PRHDT, CDR2 FYEKMQ (reference sequence). The CDR3 loop spans 13 amino acids. Trimming stripped 5 bases from V and 1 base from J, with 8 bases between. The chain's CDR3 is CASSLDRNTEAFF. As DNA, the CDR3 is TGTGCCAGCAGCCTCGACAGGAACACTGAAGCTTTCTTT.

This clone was found a few times. The chain combines TRBV4-1 with TRBJ1-2; 8 nucleotides align to TRBD1. CDR3 size: 14 residues. Germline V gene data show CDR1 as MGHRA and CDR2 as YSYEKL. J was trimmed by 8 bases and V by 1 base; bases with no gene match: 6. For the CDR3, the DNA is TGCGCCAGCAGCCAAGCAGGGGGCGCGTGGGGCTACACCTTC. As protein: CASSQAGGAWGYTF.

The V and J genes are TRBV29-1 and TRBJ2-3, with 13 bases lining up with TRBD2. V lost 3 bases, J lost 2 bases, and 2 bases stayed unmatched. This CDR3 has 15 residues. The germline CDR1 and CDR2 sequences are SQVTM and ANQGSEA. CDR3 region: CSVDGLAGDTDTQYF. The CDR3 DNA sequence: TGCAGCGTTGATGGACTAGCGGGGGACACAGATACGCAGTATTTT.

The gene calls are TRBV6-1 and TRBJ2-4; the match to TRBD1 covers 8 bases. The V gene's germline CDR1 is MNHNS and CDR2 SASEGT. This CDR3 spans 14 amino acids. Unmatched junction bases numbered 8, after V lost 6 bases and J lost 7 bases. CDR3 region: CASRTGTGVNIQYF. Here the CDR3 DNA reads TGTGCCAGCAGGACCGGGACAGGAGTCAACATTCAGTACTTC.

V and J are TRBV30 and TRBJ1-1, with D tentatively TRBD1 (6 bases). The ends were cut back, 8 bases at V and 0 bases at J, with 10 bases in the middle. Germline CDR1 and CDR2: GTSNPN and SVGIG (reference sequence). This CDR3 has 12 amino acids. DNA of the CDR3: TGTGCCGCCGGGACATTGAACACTGAAGCTTTCTTT. Amino acid sequence: CAAGTLNTEAFF.

The chain links TRBV5-4 to TRBJ1-2; D not certain. The CDR3 covers 14 residues. Trimming took 0 bases from V and 6 from J, leaving 12 bases between them. Germline CDR1 and CDR2: SGHNT and YYREEE (reference sequence). This chain's CDR3 is CASSLDSGSHGYTF. The CDR3 DNA sequence: TGTGCCAGCAGCTTGGATTCGGGGTCGCATGGCTACACCTTC.

This chain links TRBV5-1 with TRBJ2-7, with TRBD1 matching over 9 bases. From germline, CDR1 is SGHRS and CDR2 YFSETQ. Losses at the gene ends were 4 bases for V and 5 bases for J; bases not matched to a gene: 4. The CDR3 has 13 residues. CDR3: CASSDRGVNEQYF. CDR3 coding DNA: TGCGCCAGCAGCGACAGGGGGGTCAACGAGCAGTACTTC. Using reference TRBV5-1 and TRBJ2-7 for the parts outside the CDR3, the full variable domain is KAGVTQTPRYLIKTRGQQVTLSCSPISGHRSVSWYQQTPGQGLQFLFEYFSETQRNKGNFPGRFSGRQFSNSRSEMNVSTLELGDSALYLCASSDRGVNEQYFGPGTRLTVT.

This chain uses TRBV4-2 with TRBJ1-5, with D unclear. Per the germline V gene, CDR1 is LGHNA and CDR2 is YNFKEQ. This CDR3 comprises 15 residues. The V end was cut by 0 bases, the J end by 0 bases, with 6 bases between. The CDR3 DNA sequence: TGTGCCAGCAGCCAAGATTCGGGTAGCAATCAGCCCCAGCATTTT. Translating gives CASSQDSGSNQPQHF.

The rearrangement joins TRBV19 to TRBJ2-7; D gene ambiguous. V was shortened by 3 bases and J by 6 bases, with 15 bases between the two germline ends. The V gene's germline CDR1 is LNHDA and CDR2 SQIVND (reference sequence). This CDR3 region has 14 residues. DNA for the CDR3: TGTGCCAGTAGTATGGGTTACGGGTCTGGCGAGCAGTACTTC. Translation: CASSMGYGSGEQYF.

Points on this clone: The same CDR3 can be traced to other DNA sequences in this sample. The chain carries TRBV9 and TRBJ1-6, with 11 bases identical to TRBD1. This CDR3 spans 16 amino acids. The germline V gene has CDR1 SGDLS and CDR2 YYNGEE. Trimming cost V 0 bases and J 9 bases; bases outside gene matches: 5. The CDR3 protein is CASSVASGQGASPLHF. The DNA for the CDR3 is TGTGCCAGCAGCGTAGCATCCGGACAGGGGGCTTCACCCCTCCACTTT.

The chain couples TRBV5-1 to TRBJ1-5; TRBD1 aligns across 7 bases. Trimming took 0 bases from V and 8 from J; bases not matched to a gene: 8. The germline CDR1 and CDR2 sequences are SGHRS and YFSETQ. The CDR3 totals 15 residues. CDR3 nucleotide sequence: TGCGCCAGCAGCTTGGGGCAGGGGGGATCAGAGCCCCAGCATTTT. Translated: CASSLGQGGSEPQHF.

V usage is TRBV6-1 and J usage is TRBJ1-2; unclear D gene. V gave up 7 bases and J gave up 8 bases, with 23 bases separating them. Germline CDR1 and CDR2: MNHNS and SASEGT. This CDR3 has 15 amino acids. CDR3 in amino acids: CASTSSLGGLEGYTF. CDR3 nucleotide sequence: TGTGCCAGCACAAGCTCTCTGGGAGGGCTGGAGGGCTACACCTTC.

This clone came up once. The gene calls are TRBV29-1 and TRBJ2-7; 10 positions agree with TRBD1. V trimming: 6 bases; J trimming: 7 bases; junction bases outside the gene matches: 6. The CDR3 length is 12 residues. From germline, CDR1 is SQVTM and CDR2 ANQGSEA. The CDR3 here is CSVRTGGSEQYF. The CDR3 nucleotides are TGCAGCGTGAGGACAGGGGGTAGTGAGCAGTACTTC.

The chain joins TRBV6-1 to TRBJ2-7, with 7 bases matching TRBD1. In germline, CDR1 is MNHNS, CDR2 SASEGT. The CDR3 consists of 14 residues. V was clipped by 2 bases and J by 3 bases; unmatched bases: 4. CDR3 sequence (DNA): TGTGCCAGCAGTGAATATTCAGGGGGCTACGAGCAGTACTTC. The encoded protein is CASSEYSGGYEQYF.

This clone occurred a few times. The V and J genes are TRBV10-3 and TRBJ2-3; tentatively, D is TRBD1 (6 bases). Trimming took 8 bases from V and 4 from J, leaving 10 bases between them. Germline loops: CDR1 ENHRY, CDR2 SYGVKD. The CDR3 has 12 residues. This CDR3 is CAIGSGADTQYF. The CDR3 DNA reads TGTGCCATCGGTTCAGGGGCAGATACGCAGTATTTT.